Shown below are 29 T cell receptor beta chains from a single sample sequenced in a study of T cells in tuberculosis. TCRdb's table, derived via immunoSEQ multiplex PCR, lists solely in-frame clones and lacks some. Among tens of thousands of clones listed, around 90% were seen once. Cells were sorted from thawed PBMC rested overnight and stained with GMM-loaded CD1B tetramer, viability dye and anti-CD3. The lipid loaded on the CD1B tetramers was C32 glucose monomycolate from Rhodococcus equi. The sequenced material came from CD1b-GMM tetramer-negative cells sorted from PBMCs. The receptor set was obtained from an adult woman with latent tuberculosis.

This chain uses TRBV28 with TRBJ1-4; D is undetermined. Germline V gene sequence: CDR1 MDHEN, CDR2 SYDVKM. The CDR3 is 18 residues long. V was shortened by 5 bases and J by 0 bases, with 19 bases between the two germline ends. The CDR3 is CASSPSGFTFATNEKLFF. The CDR3 nucleotides are TGTGCCAGCAGTCCCTCGGGTTTTACCTTCGCAACTAATGAAAAACTGTTTTTT.

The J gene is TRBJ1-2, the V gene TRBV2, with D possibly being TRBD1 (5 bases). V was shortened by 2 bases and J by 4 bases, with 8 bases between the two germline ends. The CDR3 loop spans 13 amino acids. CDR1 is SNHLY and CDR2 is FYNNEI in the germline V gene. The CDR3 loop is CASSETGTYGYTF. CDR3 DNA sequence: TGTGCCAGCAGTGAAACAGGAACCTATGGCTACACCTTC.

The chain joins TRBV7-3 to TRBJ2-5, with TRBD1 identical over 9 bases. J was trimmed by 5 bases and V by 4 bases; bases with no gene match: 11. The CDR3 loop spans 16 amino acids. Germline-derived CDR1 and CDR2 are SGHTA and FQGTGA. The CDR3 DNA follows: TGTGCCAGCAGCTCTTCCGGGACAGGGTTTCGGGAGACCCAGTACTTC. Translation gives CASSSSGTGFRETQYF.

The chain recombines TRBV2 with TRBJ2-7; TRBD1 is a possible D gene (6 bases). Germline V gives CDR1 SNHLY, CDR2 FYNNEI. Trimming removed 6 bases at V and 7 bases at J, with 13 bases between. This CDR3 has 12 amino acids. The CDR3 sequence is CASRSGVEEQYV. CDR3 DNA: TGTGCCAGCAGGTCAGGGGTTGAGGAGCAGTACGTC.

V and J are TRBV10-3 and TRBJ1-5; 7 nucleotides match TRBD1. With V trimmed by 6 bases and J by 3 bases, 5 bases remained unmatched. Germline CDR1 reads ENHRY; CDR2 reads SYGVKD. The CDR3 length is 14 residues. CDR3 bases: TGTGCCATCAGCGAGGAGGGGGCCAATCAGCCCCAGCATTTT. Its protein is CAISEEGANQPQHF.

This clone was recorded a few times. The chain recombines TRBV6-4 with TRBJ2-5, with D tentatively TRBD1 (6 bases). Trimming took 3 bases from V and 3 from J, leaving 11 bases between them. CDR1 MRHNA and CDR2 SNTAGT come from the germline V gene. CDR3 length: 14 amino acids. The CDR3 DNA is TGTGCCAGCAGTGAGAGGGCAGGGGAAGAGACCCAGTACTTC. The encoded protein is CASSERAGEETQYF.

The V call is TRBV7-2, the J call TRBJ2-3; 9 nucleotides match TRBD2. Trimming removed 5 bases from V and 4 bases from J; junction bases left unmatched: 10. The CDR3 is 16 residues long. Germline V gene sequence: CDR1 SGHTA, CDR2 FQGNSA. The CDR3 nucleotides are TGTGCCAGCAGCCCACAGGCGGGGGGGCCAGCAGATACGCAGTATTTT. Translation: CASSPQAGGPADTQYF.

This chain uses TRBV2 with TRBJ2-3; a weak D match, TRBD2 (6 bases). Trimming removed 4 bases at V and 7 bases at J, with 12 bases between. The germline V gene has CDR1 SNHLY and CDR2 FYNNEI. This CDR3 comprises 13 residues. Here the CDR3 reads CASSVEGPYTQYF. CDR3 nucleotide sequence: TGTGCCAGCAGTGTGGAGGGCCCCTATACGCAGTATTTT.

The chain is built from TRBV6-5 and TRBJ1-6; TRBD1 agrees at 8 bases. There are 16 residues in the CDR3. The ends lost 0 bases at V and 7 bases at J; junction bases unmatched: 5. The germline gives CDR1 MNHEY, CDR2 SVGAGI. The CDR3 DNA reads as TGTGCCAGCAGTTACTCGGGTCAGGGGGCGAATTCACCCCTCCACTTT. Its protein is CASSYSGQGANSPLHF.

The V call is TRBV14, the J call TRBJ2-1, with TRBD2 identical over 10 bases. The CDR3 loop spans 20 amino acids. CDR1 SGHDN and CDR2 FVKESK come from the germline V gene. The trim removed 6 bases at V and 0 bases at J, leaving 17 bases unmatched. As DNA, the CDR3 is TGTGCCAGCAGTGATACTGCCAAGCGGGGGGGCCATAGCTCCTACAATGAGCAGTTCTTC. Its protein product is CASSDTAKRGGHSSYNEQFF.

The rearrangement uses TRBV30 and TRBJ2-7; 9 nucleotides align to TRBD1. The CDR3 is made up of 14 amino acids. Unmatched junction bases numbered 5, after V lost 0 bases and J lost 5 bases. The V gene's germline CDR1 is GTSNPN and CDR2 SVGIG (reference sequence). The CDR3 DNA reads TGTGCCTGGAGTGTACAGGGGGCAGTGGACGAGCAGTACTTC. It yields the protein CAWSVQGAVDEQYF.

This CDR3 is CATTDSDLYGYTF. Written as DNA, the CDR3 is TGTGCCACTACGGACAGCGACCTCTATGGCTACACCTTC. The gene calls are TRBV28 and TRBJ1-2; D might be TRBD1 (6 bases). Germline CDR1 MDHEN, CDR2 SYDVKM. V gave up 10 bases and J gave up 4 bases, with 16 bases separating them. The CDR3 loop spans 13 amino acids.

Here the CDR3 DNA reads TGTGCCAGCAGCTTATGGGGGACAGGGTATGAAAAACTGTTTTTT. It codes for CASSLWGTGYEKLFF. This chain connects TRBV7-2 to TRBJ1-4, with TRBD1 matching 9 bases. This CDR3 has 15 amino acids. The germline V gene encodes CDR1 SGHTA and CDR2 FQGNSA. Trimming took 2 bases from V and 6 from J; bases not matched to a gene: 4.

In regard to this clone: The junction differs from germline at one of its ends, possibly a read error. The J gene is TRBJ2-5, the V gene TRBV7-7; 7 bases align to TRBD2. Per the germline V gene, CDR1 is SSHAT and CDR2 is FNYEAQ (reference sequence). The CDR3 consists of 13 residues. The CDR3 region is CASSSSSGETQYF. CDR3 in DNA: TGTGCTAGCAGTTCTTCTAGCGGAGAGACCCAGTACTTC.

V is TRBV11-2 and J is TRBJ1-2; no definite D call. The CDR3 contains 11 residues. Trimming took 3 bases from V and 8 from J, leaving 7 bases between them. Germline lookup yields CDR1 SGHAT and CDR2 FQNNGV. CDR3 sequence: CASSFRGGYTF. The CDR3 nucleotides read TGTGCCAGCAGCTTTCGCGGCGGCTACACCTTC.

The rearrangement links TRBV7-3 to TRBJ2-6; the D gene is possibly TRBD1 (6 bases). CDR1 is SGHTA and CDR2 is FQGTGA in the germline V gene. The CDR3 loop spans 17 amino acids. With 3 bases removed from V and 2 bases from J, the gap between germline ends came to 14 bases. In DNA, the CDR3 is TGTGCCAGCAGCTTCGGTCTCAGGGGCCCTGGGGCCAACGTCCTGACTTTC. Translating gives CASSFGLRGPGANVLTF.

This clone was counted a few times. This chain connects TRBV6-6 to TRBJ1-5; TRBD1 matches at 8 bases. This CDR3 region has 16 residues. The V gene end was trimmed by 4 bases and the J gene end by 4 bases; junction bases not matched to a gene: 9. CDR1 and CDR2 from the germline V gene are MNHNY and SVGAGI (reference sequence). The CDR3 region has the DNA TGTGCCAGCAGTTCCAATACAGGGGGGGGGAATCAGCCCCAGCATTTT. Amino acid sequence: CASSSNTGGGNQPQHF.

V is TRBV18 and J is TRBJ1-1; D possibly corresponds to TRBD1 (5 bases). V was clipped by 0 bases and J by 5 bases, with 10 bases between them. Germline V CDR1 and CDR2: KGHSH, LQKENI. This CDR3 spans 14 amino acids. CDR3 region: CASSPPVRGTEAFF. The CDR3 coding sequence is TGTGCCAGCTCACCACCGGTAAGGGGTACTGAAGCTTTCTTT.

The rearrangement joins TRBV6-1 to TRBJ1-2; D may be TRBD1 (6 bases). CDR1 is MNHNS and CDR2 is SASEGT in the germline V gene. CDR3 length: 14 amino acids. Deletions cut 3 bases from V and 7 bases from J, with 15 bases between. CDR3 sequence (DNA): TGTGCCAGCAGTGAGGGGACAACTATTGGTGGCTACACCTTC. Its translation is CASSEGTTIGGYTF.

This sequence joins TRBV7-2 and TRBJ1-4; 8 positions match TRBD1. In germline, CDR1 is SGHTA, CDR2 FQGNSA. Trimming at V came to 5 bases and at J to 0 bases, leaving 14 bases not matched to a gene. CDR3 size: 19 residues. CDR3 sequence (DNA): TGTGCCAGCAGCGGCACCGGGACAGGTGCCTATGCAACTAATGAAAAACTGTTTTTT. It specifies CASSGTGTGAYATNEKLFF.

The chain recombines TRBV7-8 with TRBJ2-3; D is perhaps TRBD1 (5 bases). The CDR3 length is 16 residues. Per germline, CDR1 SGHVS and CDR2 FQNEAQ. The V end was cut by 2 bases, the J end by 1 base, with 13 bases between. CDR3 sequence reads: CASSLRSPRGTDTQYF. Written as DNA, the CDR3 is TGTGCCAGCAGCTTAAGGTCGCCCAGGGGCACAGATACGCAGTATTTT.

This CDR3 reads CASSIMQGGISGANVLTF. The DNA for the CDR3 is TGTGCCAGTAGTATCATGCAGGGGGGCATCTCTGGGGCCAACGTCCTGACTTTC. The chain couples TRBV19 to TRBJ2-6; tentatively, D is TRBD1 (7 bases). The CDR3 has 18 residues. Trimming left V 3 bases short and J 0 bases short, with 15 bases between. Germline CDR1 reads LNHDA; CDR2 reads SQIVND (reference sequence).

The chain couples TRBV6-1 to TRBJ2-1; TRBD1 matches 9 bases. Germline V gene data show CDR1 as MNHNS and CDR2 as SASEGT. J lost 3 bases, V lost 6 bases, and 6 bases had no gene match. CDR3 length: 15 residues. CDR3 sequence (DNA): TGTGCCAGCAGATCTAGGGACAGGGTCTACAATGAGCAGTTCTTC. Translating gives CASRSRDRVYNEQFF.

The chain couples TRBV10-3 to TRBJ1-4; the D is unclear. V lost 4 bases and J lost 0, with 15 bases in between. Germline V lookup: CDR1 ENHRY, CDR2 SYGVKD. CDR3 length: 17 residues. CDR3 in amino acids: CAISAAGPGTTNEKLFF. The CDR3 nucleotides are TGTGCCATCAGTGCGGCCGGGCCGGGGACAACTAATGAAAAACTGTTTTTT.

The chain combines TRBV7-8 with TRBJ2-1, with TRBD1 matching over 10 bases. The CDR3 runs to 14 residues. V shed 3 bases, J shed 9 bases, and the junction held 5 bases outside the gene matches. CDR1 and CDR2 from the germline V gene are SGHVS and FQNEAQ. CDR3 residues: CASSFTTGGSEQFF. In nucleotides, the CDR3 is TGTGCCAGCAGCTTCACGACAGGGGGCAGTGAGCAGTTCTTC. Looking up the rest from reference TRBV7-8 and TRBJ2-1 gives the full variable domain: GAGVSQSPRYKVAKRGQDVALRCDPISGHVSLFWYQQALGQGPEFLTYFQNEAQLDKSGLPSDRFFAERPEGSVSTLKIQRTQQEDSAVYLCASSFTTGGSEQFFGPGTRLTVL.

This chain joins TRBV30 and TRBJ1-1; no reliable D call. The ends were cut back, 5 bases at V and 1 base at J, with 11 bases in the middle. The CDR3 loop spans 13 amino acids. Germline V gene data show CDR1 as GTSNPN and CDR2 as SVGIG (reference sequence). The CDR3 nucleotides read TGTGCCTGGGATACCGGTAGGAACACTGAAGCTTTCTTT. Translating it yields CAWDTGRNTEAFF.

The chain links TRBV7-8 to TRBJ1-3, with TRBD1 matching 10 bases. Germline V gene data show CDR1 as SGHVS and CDR2 as FQNEAQ. J was trimmed by 2 bases and V by 5 bases; bases with no gene match: 9. The CDR3 contains 17 residues. CDR3 amino acids: CASSTRTGGGTGNTIYF. CDR3 DNA sequence: TGTGCCAGCAGCACACGGACAGGGGGAGGGACTGGAAACACCATATATTTT.

The chain is built from TRBV2 and TRBJ2-1, with D hard to call. This CDR3 spans 10 amino acids. Between the trimmed V and J ends, which lost 7 bases and 7 bases, there was a span of 5 bases. Germline CDR1 SNHLY, CDR2 FYNNEI. For the CDR3, the DNA is TGTGCCAGCACCAAAAATGAGCAGTTCTTC. Residues: CASTKNEQFF.

This clone has only one observation. The chain uses TRBV4-2 and TRBJ1-2; D not resolved. This CDR3 region has 13 residues. CDR1 LGHNA and CDR2 YNFKEQ come from the germline V gene. Trimming took off 3 bases at V and 6 bases at J, with 11 bases between the two ends. This CDR3 reads CASSHSNSNGYTF. DNA of the CDR3: TGTGCCAGCAGCCATAGTAATTCCAATGGCTACACCTTC.